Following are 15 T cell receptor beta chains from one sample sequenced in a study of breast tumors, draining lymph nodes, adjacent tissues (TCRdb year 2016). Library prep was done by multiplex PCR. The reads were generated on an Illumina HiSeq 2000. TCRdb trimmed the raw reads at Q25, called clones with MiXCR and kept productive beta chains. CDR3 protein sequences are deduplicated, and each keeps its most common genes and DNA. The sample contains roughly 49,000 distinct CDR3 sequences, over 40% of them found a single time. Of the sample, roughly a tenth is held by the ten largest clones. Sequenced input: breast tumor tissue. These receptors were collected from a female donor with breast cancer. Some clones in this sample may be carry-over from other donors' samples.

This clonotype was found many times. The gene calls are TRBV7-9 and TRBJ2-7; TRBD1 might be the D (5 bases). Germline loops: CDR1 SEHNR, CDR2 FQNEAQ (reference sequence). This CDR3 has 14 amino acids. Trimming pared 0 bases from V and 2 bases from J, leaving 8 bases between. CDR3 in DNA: TGTGCCAGCAGCTTAGCGGGGCAGCCCTACGAGCAGTACTTC. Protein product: CASSLAGQPYEQYF.

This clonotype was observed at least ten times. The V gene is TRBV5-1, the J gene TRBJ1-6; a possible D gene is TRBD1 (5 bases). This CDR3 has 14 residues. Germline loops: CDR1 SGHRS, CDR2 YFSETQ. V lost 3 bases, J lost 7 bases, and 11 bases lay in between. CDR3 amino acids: CASSSDSFNSPLHF. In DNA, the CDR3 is TGCGCCAGCAGCTCAGACAGTTTCAATTCACCCCTCCACTTT. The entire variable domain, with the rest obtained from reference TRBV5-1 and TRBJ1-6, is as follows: KAGVTQTPRYLIKTRGQQVTLSCSPISGHRSVSWYQQTPGQGLQFLFEYFSETQRNKGNFPGRFSGRQFSNSRSEMNVSTLELGDSALYLCASSSDSFNSPLHFGNGTRLTVT.

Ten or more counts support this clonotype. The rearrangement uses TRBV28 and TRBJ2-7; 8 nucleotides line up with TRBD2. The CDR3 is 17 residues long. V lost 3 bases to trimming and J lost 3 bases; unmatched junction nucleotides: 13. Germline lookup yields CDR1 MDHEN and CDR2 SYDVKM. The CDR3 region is CASSLGDWTGGFYEQYF. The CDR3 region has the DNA TGTGCCAGCAGTTTGGGGGATTGGACGGGAGGGTTCTACGAGCAGTACTTC.

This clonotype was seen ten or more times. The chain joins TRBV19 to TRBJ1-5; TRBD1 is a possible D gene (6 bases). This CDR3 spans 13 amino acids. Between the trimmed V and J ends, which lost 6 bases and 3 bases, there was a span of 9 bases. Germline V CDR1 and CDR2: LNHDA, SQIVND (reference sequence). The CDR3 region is CASSGQHNQPQHF. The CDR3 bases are TGTGCCAGTAGCGGACAGCACAATCAGCCCCAGCATTTT.

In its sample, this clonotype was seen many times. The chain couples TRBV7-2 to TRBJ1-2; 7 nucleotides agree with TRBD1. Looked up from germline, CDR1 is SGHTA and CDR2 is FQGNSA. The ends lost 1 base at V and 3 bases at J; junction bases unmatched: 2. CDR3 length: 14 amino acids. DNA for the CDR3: TGTGCCAGCAGCTTAGTCAGGGGGGACTATGGCTACACCTTC. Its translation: CASSLVRGDYGYTF.

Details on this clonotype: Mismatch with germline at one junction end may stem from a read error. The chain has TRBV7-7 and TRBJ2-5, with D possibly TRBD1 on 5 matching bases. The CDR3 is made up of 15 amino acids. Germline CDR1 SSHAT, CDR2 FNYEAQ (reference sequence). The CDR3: CASSLNSGQGETQHF. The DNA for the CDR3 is TGTGCCAGCAGCTTAAATTCTGGGCAGGGTGAGACCCAGCACTTC.

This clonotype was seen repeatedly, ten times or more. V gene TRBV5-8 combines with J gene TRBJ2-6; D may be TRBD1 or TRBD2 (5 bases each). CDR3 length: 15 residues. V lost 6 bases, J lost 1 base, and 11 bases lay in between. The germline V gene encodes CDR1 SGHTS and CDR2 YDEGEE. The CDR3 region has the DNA TGTGCCAGCATCGATGGGGGTTCTGGGGCCAACGTCCTGACTTTC. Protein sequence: CASIDGGSGANVLTF.

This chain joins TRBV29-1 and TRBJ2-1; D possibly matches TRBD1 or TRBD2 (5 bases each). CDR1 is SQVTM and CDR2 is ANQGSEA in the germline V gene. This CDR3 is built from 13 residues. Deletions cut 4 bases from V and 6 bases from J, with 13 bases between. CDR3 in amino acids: CSVVGTLPNEQFF. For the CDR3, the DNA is TGCAGCGTTGTCGGGACCCTACCCAATGAGCAGTTCTTC.

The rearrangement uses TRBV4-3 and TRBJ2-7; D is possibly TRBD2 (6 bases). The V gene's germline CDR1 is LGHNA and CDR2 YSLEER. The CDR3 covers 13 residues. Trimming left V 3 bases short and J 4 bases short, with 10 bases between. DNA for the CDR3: TGCGCCAGCAGCCACCTGGCGGGGTACGAGCAGTACTTC. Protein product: CASSHLAGYEQYF.

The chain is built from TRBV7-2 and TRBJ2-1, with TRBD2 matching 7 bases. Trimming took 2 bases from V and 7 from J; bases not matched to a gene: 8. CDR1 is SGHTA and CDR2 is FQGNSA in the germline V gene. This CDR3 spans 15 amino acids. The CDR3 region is CASSLSGGSVNEQFF. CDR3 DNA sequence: TGTGCCAGCAGCTTATCGGGCGGGAGTGTAAATGAGCAGTTCTTC.

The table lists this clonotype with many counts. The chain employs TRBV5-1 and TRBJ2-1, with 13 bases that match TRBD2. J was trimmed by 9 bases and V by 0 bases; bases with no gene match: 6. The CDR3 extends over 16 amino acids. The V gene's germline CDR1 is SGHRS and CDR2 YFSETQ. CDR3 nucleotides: TGCGCCAGCAGCTTGGGGACTAGCGGGAGCGTTGGTGAGCAGTTCTTC. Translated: CASSLGTSGSVGEQFF.

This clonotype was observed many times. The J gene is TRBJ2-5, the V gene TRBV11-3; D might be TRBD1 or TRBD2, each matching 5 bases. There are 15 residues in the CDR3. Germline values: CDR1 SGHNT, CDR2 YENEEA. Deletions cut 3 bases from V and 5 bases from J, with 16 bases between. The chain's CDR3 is CASSFGTEARETQYF. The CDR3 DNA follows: TGTGCCAGCAGCTTTGGGACGGAGGCAAGGGAGACCCAGTACTTC.

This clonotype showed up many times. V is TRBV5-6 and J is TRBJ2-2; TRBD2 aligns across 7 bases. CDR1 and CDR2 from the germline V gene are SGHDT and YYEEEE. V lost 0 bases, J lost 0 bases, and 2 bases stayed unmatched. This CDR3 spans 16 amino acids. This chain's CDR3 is CASSLGGSTNTGELFF. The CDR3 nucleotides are TGTGCCAGCAGCTTGGGCGGGAGCACGAACACCGGGGAGCTGTTTTTT.

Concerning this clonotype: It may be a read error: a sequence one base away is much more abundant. CDR3 bases: TGTGTCAGCAGCATAAAGCGGACTAGCGGAGAGACCCAGTACTTC. This translates into CVSSIKRTSGETQYF. The chain carries TRBV3-1 and TRBJ2-5, with 10 bases identical to TRBD2. The CDR3 runs 15 residues. Germline V lookup: CDR1 LGHDT, CDR2 YNNKEL (reference sequence).

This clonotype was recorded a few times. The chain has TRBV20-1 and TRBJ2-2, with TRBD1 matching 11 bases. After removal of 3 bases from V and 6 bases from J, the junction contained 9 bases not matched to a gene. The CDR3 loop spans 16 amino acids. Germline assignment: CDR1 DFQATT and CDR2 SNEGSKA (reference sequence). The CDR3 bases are TGCAGTGCTAGGGCCGGGACAGGGGGGTCCTCCGGGGAGCTGTTTTTT. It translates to CSARAGTGGSSGELFF.